The rows below give T cell receptor beta chains drawn from one sample of a study of CD8 T cells in Susac syndrome. TCRdb passed the immunoSEQ multiplex PCR reads through MiXCR, listing each CDR3 protein once. The data show about 180,000 distinct CDR3 sequences, with about 96% seen just once and about 0.13% held by the top ten. The sequencing sample was made of CD4+ T cells from PBMCs. The receptors were gathered from a human donor with Susac syndrome. Both conserved end residues are part of each CDR3. Fields, in order: V gene, J gene, CDR3 protein.

v_gene: TRBV7-2; j_gene: TRBJ2-5; CDR3aa: CASSQRETQYF
v_gene: TRBV29-1; j_gene: TRBJ1-1; CDR3aa: CSVRTGWSTEAFF
v_gene: TRBV20-1; j_gene: TRBJ2-3; CDR3aa: CSAPTGGAVTDTQYF
v_gene: TRBV7-2; j_gene: TRBJ1-6; CDR3aa: CASSLNPRGGGSPLHF
v_gene: TRBV6-2/TRBV6-3; j_gene: TRBJ1-6; CDR3aa: CASSRDGNSPLHF
v_gene: TRBV27; j_gene: TRBJ2-6; CDR3aa: CASRDTASWANVLTF
v_gene: TRBV3-1; j_gene: TRBJ1-2; CDR3aa: CASKAGQNGYTF
v_gene: TRBV27; j_gene: TRBJ1-2; CDR3aa: CASSFRRGLYGYTF
v_gene: TRBV29-1; j_gene: TRBJ1-1; CDR3aa: CSVMPEAFF
v_gene: TRBV10-3; j_gene: TRBJ2-3; CDR3aa: CAISQTGPTTDTQYF
v_gene: TRBV24-1; j_gene: TRBJ2-3; CDR3aa: CATSDPTGITDTQYF
v_gene: TRBV18; j_gene: TRBJ2-5; CDR3aa: CASSPPTVETQYF
v_gene: TRBV15; j_gene: TRBJ2-5; CDR3aa: CATSVNRGSQETQYF
v_gene: TRBV10-3; j_gene: TRBJ1-6; CDR3aa: CAISESGQNNSPLHF
v_gene: TRBV5-4; j_gene: TRBJ1-2; CDR3aa: CASSFTGTGGDGYTF
v_gene: TRBV24-1; j_gene: TRBJ1-5; CDR3aa: CATSAAGRNNQPQHF
v_gene: TRBV29-1; j_gene: TRBJ2-1; CDR3aa: CSVVAGVDEQFF
v_gene: TRBV28; j_gene: TRBJ2-7; CDR3aa: CASSGQIPKTQQYF
v_gene: TRBV20-1; j_gene: TRBJ2-5; CDR3aa: CSASAMASGGEETQYF
v_gene: TRBV7-2; j_gene: TRBJ2-1; CDR3aa: CASSLPIGGNNEQFF
v_gene: TRBV10-3; j_gene: TRBJ2-3; CDR3aa: CAIGSGSTDTQYF
v_gene: TRBV12-3/TRBV12-4; j_gene: TRBJ1-4; CDR3aa: CASSPGQGVGEKLFF
v_gene: TRBV20-1; j_gene: TRBJ1-1; CDR3aa: CSAAQLDRENTEAFF
v_gene: TRBV24-1; j_gene: TRBJ2-1; CDR3aa: CATSERLGLAGKGEQFF